The 29 T cell receptor beta chains below come from one sample, sequenced in a study of blood T cells in healthy people across ages. Alongside a J-beta primer mix, a sample-barcoded 5' primer served in a second PCR lasting roughly 6 to 11 cycles. TCRdb processed the 5' RACE reads anew with MiXCR; each CDR3 protein has one entry. Altogether 1 million to 1.2 million distinct CDR3 sequences are present, roughly two fifths being singletons, with the ten largest covering approximately 14%. The sequencing input was blood. The receptors shown here come from a man in his late teens or twenties in good health.

A remark on this clonotype: At one end, the junction sequence differs from germline, possibly due to a read error. The V and J genes are TRBV5-4 and TRBJ2-7; 7 positions match TRBD2. The CDR3 is made up of 14 amino acids. The germline gives CDR1 SGHNT, CDR2 YYREEE (reference sequence). CDR3 DNA: TGTGCCGGCAGCGGGGTCCCACAATCCAATGAGCAGTACTTC. This gives the protein CAGSGVPQSNEQYF.

The gene calls are TRBV7-2 and TRBJ2-5, with 7 bases fitting TRBD1. Trimming took 2 bases from V and 2 from J; bases not matched to a gene: 5. The CDR3 loop spans 15 amino acids. The V gene's germline CDR1 is SGHTA and CDR2 FQGNSA. CDR3 protein: CASSLRARGQETQYF. CDR3 nucleotide sequence: TGTGCCAGCAGCTTAAGGGCCAGGGGGCAAGAGACCCAGTACTTC.

This clonotype was counted only a few times. V gene TRBV4-3 combines with J gene TRBJ2-1; 11 nucleotides agree with TRBD2. Germline CDR1 LGHNA, CDR2 YSLEER. The junction had 17 bases not matched to a gene; V was cut back by 5 bases and J by 2 bases. The CDR3 loop spans 20 amino acids. CDR3 DNA sequence: TGCGCCAGCAGCTATCGACCCCGGCTAGCGGGGGGCGATACCTACAATGAGCAGTTCTTC. It is translated as CASSYRPRLAGGDTYNEQFF.

The J gene is TRBJ2-1, the V gene TRBV6-2 or TRBV6-3; 13 positions agree with TRBD2. V dropped 4 bases and J dropped 8; count of bases not matched to a gene: 8. The CDR3 has 16 amino acids. Germline V gene sequence: CDR1 MNHEY, CDR2 SVGEGT. In DNA, the CDR3 is TGTGCCAGCAGTTCAGCACTAGCGGGGGGGCCCTATGAGCAGTTCTTC. The encoded protein is CASSSALAGGPYEQFF.

This clonotype was seen more than once but under ten times. V is TRBV7-9 and J is TRBJ1-2; D uncertain. CDR3 length: 15 amino acids. The V gene's germline CDR1 is SEHNR and CDR2 FQNEAQ (reference sequence). V was pared by 5 bases and J by 0 bases, with 13 bases between. The CDR3: CASSDNKVTNYGYTF. In DNA form, the CDR3 reads TGTGCCAGCAGCGACAACAAAGTCACTAACTATGGCTACACCTTC.

The genes are TRBV9 and TRBJ2-3, with D possibly TRBD1 on 5 matching bases. Germline V gene sequence: CDR1 SGDLS, CDR2 YYNGEE. The V gene lost 4 bases and the J gene lost 0 bases, with 15 bases spanning the gap. CDR3 length: 16 amino acids. The DNA of the CDR3 is TGTGCCAGCAGCCCTAAGTTGCAGGGCAGCACAGATACGCAGTATTTT. This encodes CASSPKLQGSTDTQYF.

This clonotype was counted a few times. This rearrangement joins TRBV6-6 to TRBJ1-1; D uncertain. The CDR3 covers 13 residues. CDR1 and CDR2 (germline): MNHNY, SVGAGI (reference sequence). V shed 2 bases and J shed 8 bases, with 12 bases lying between them. In DNA form, the CDR3 reads TGTGCCAGCAGTTACGTAAGAATCCAAGAAGCTTTCTTT. This codes for CASSYVRIQEAFF.

The chain combines TRBV20-1 with TRBJ2-7, with TRBD2 as a possible D gene (5 bases). The CDR3 contains 16 residues. V shed 1 base and J shed 5 bases, with 21 bases lying between them. The germline V gene has CDR1 DFQATT and CDR2 SNEGSKA (reference sequence). As DNA, the CDR3 is TGCAGTGCTAGAGTTACCAGCGGCAGATCTTTTGACGAGCAGTACTTC. This codes for CSARVTSGRSFDEQYF.

Ten or more counts support this clonotype. This rearrangement joins TRBV20-1 to TRBJ2-1; possibly TRBD2 for D (5 bases). Trimming shortened V by 6 bases and J by 6 bases, and 18 bases separated the two germline ends. CDR3 length: 14 residues. Germline V gene data show CDR1 as DFQATT and CDR2 as SNEGSKA (reference sequence). The CDR3 is CSAGTSGKRNEQFF. The DNA of the CDR3 is TGCAGTGCGGGCACTAGTGGTAAGCGCAATGAGCAGTTCTTC.

This chain connects TRBV20-1 to TRBJ1-1; TRBD1 matches 8 bases. The CDR3 covers 12 residues. Per germline, CDR1 DFQATT and CDR2 SNEGSKA (reference sequence). Here the CDR3 DNA reads TGCAGACCGGGACAGGTGAACACTGAAGCTTTCTTT. This sequence encodes CRPGQVNTEAFF.

The chain employs TRBV5-1 and TRBJ2-2; D is uncertain. Germline loops: CDR1 SGHRS, CDR2 YFSETQ. V gave up 0 bases and J gave up 7 bases, with 7 bases separating them. The CDR3 sequence is 13 residues long. CDR3 DNA sequence: TGCGCCAGCAGCTTGGCCCGTCTCGGGGAGCTGTTTTTT. Translation: CASSLARLGELFF.

The chain recombines TRBV27 with TRBJ1-4, with 8 positions matching TRBD1. This CDR3 contains 18 residues. Looked up from germline, CDR1 is MNHEY and CDR2 is SMNVEV (reference sequence). The V and J ends lost 3 bases and 8 bases, in that order; junction bases with no gene match: 17. The CDR3 is CASSFSFWTGPFWEKLFF. Here the CDR3 DNA reads TGTGCCAGCAGTTTCTCCTTCTGGACAGGGCCCTTTTGGGAAAAACTGTTTTTT.

This clonotype turned up a few times. The chain recombines TRBV28 with TRBJ2-1, with 8 bases that match TRBD2. The V and J ends lost 4 bases and 5 bases, in that order; junction bases with no gene match: 7. The CDR3 covers 15 residues. The germline V gene has CDR1 MDHEN and CDR2 SYDVKM. The CDR3 is CASSYKAGENNEQFF. The CDR3 coding sequence is TGTGCCAGCAGTTACAAAGCGGGAGAGAACAATGAGCAGTTCTTC. Together with reference TRBV28 and TRBJ2-1, the CDR3 gives the full variable domain: DVKVTQSSRYLVKRTGEKVFLECVQDMDHENMFWYRQDPGLGLRLIYFSYDVKMKEKGDIPEGYSVSREKKERFSLILESASTNQTSMYLCASSYKAGENNEQFFGPGTRLTVL.

This clonotype has only a few counts. The V gene is TRBV15, the J gene TRBJ2-3; D tentatively reads TRBD1 or TRBD2 (5 bases each). This CDR3 contains 15 residues. V gave up 0 bases and J gave up 2 bases, with 9 bases separating them. CDR1 LNHNV and CDR2 YYDKDF come from the germline V gene (reference sequence). Here the CDR3 DNA reads TGTGCCACCAGCAGAGAGGGACGGCCCACAGATACGCAGTATTTT. Translated, it gives CATSREGRPTDTQYF.

This clonotype has more than one count but fewer than ten. The chain is built from TRBV6-5 and TRBJ1-5, with 8 bases lining up with TRBD1. The CDR3 covers 16 residues. The germline V gene has CDR1 MNHEY and CDR2 SVGAGI. Germline trimming cut 6 bases from V and 4 bases from J; bases unmatched to any gene: 11. The CDR3 loop is CASRLYRDRRNQPQHF. The DNA for the CDR3 is TGTGCCAGCAGACTCTACCGGGACAGGAGGAATCAGCCCCAGCATTTT.

This clonotype has at least ten counts. The V and J genes are TRBV27 and TRBJ2-1; unclear D gene. The length of the CDR3 is 14 residues. The germline gives CDR1 MNHEY, CDR2 SMNVEV (reference sequence). Trimming shortened V by 5 bases and J by 0 bases, and 8 bases separated the two germline ends. CDR3 in amino acids: CASSPEISYNEQFF. DNA of the CDR3: TGTGCCAGCAGTCCGGAGATCTCCTACAATGAGCAGTTCTTC.

This clonotype was recorded a few times. V gene TRBV20-1 combines with J gene TRBJ2-2, with 8 bases fitting TRBD1. The V and J ends lost 6 bases and 3 bases, in that order; junction bases with no gene match: 3. CDR1 and CDR2 from the germline V gene are DFQATT and SNEGSKA (reference sequence). There are 13 residues in the CDR3. CDR3 in amino acids: CSAKQGDTGELFF. The CDR3 DNA is TGCAGTGCCAAACAGGGGGACACCGGGGAGCTGTTTTTT.

J is TRBJ1-1 and V is TRBV29-1; D is possibly TRBD1 (5 bases). There are 13 residues in the CDR3. V shed 6 bases and J shed 8 bases, with 19 bases lying between them. Germline CDR1 SQVTM, CDR2 ANQGSEA. The CDR3, as DNA: TGCAGCGTCAAAAGATGGGGCGACATAGAAGCTTTCTTT. It translates to CSVKRWGDIEAFF.

As DNA, the CDR3 is TGTGCCAGCAGCTTTCGGACGGATAACTATGGCTACACCTTC. Amino acid sequence: CASSFRTDNYGYTF. The chain joins TRBV7-2 to TRBJ1-2; D unclear. This CDR3 is 14 amino acids long. Germline CDR1 reads SGHTA; CDR2 reads FQGNSA. The V end was cut by 3 bases, the J end by 1 base, with 9 bases between.

This chain connects TRBV2 to TRBJ2-1, with 7 bases matching TRBD1. Trimming took 5 bases from V and 0 from J; bases not matched to a gene: 13. The CDR3 extends over 18 amino acids. Germline V gene sequence: CDR1 SNHLY, CDR2 FYNNEI. CDR3 in amino acids: CASSHLRDRRSSYNEQFF. Here the CDR3 DNA reads TGTGCCAGCAGTCACCTCCGGGACAGACGAAGCTCCTACAATGAGCAGTTCTTC.

The sample holds many counts of this clonotype. The CDR3 reads CSARAGIAFDEQFF. CDR3 DNA: TGCAGTGCTAGAGCGGGGATAGCATTTGATGAGCAGTTCTTC. V usage is TRBV20-1 and J usage is TRBJ2-1; the D gene is possibly TRBD2 (5 bases). CDR1 DFQATT and CDR2 SNEGSKA come from the germline V gene (reference sequence). V lost 1 base and J lost 8, with 15 bases in between. The CDR3 length is 14 residues.

The rearrangement links TRBV27 to TRBJ1-2, with a tentative D call TRBD1 (5 bases). This CDR3 is 14 amino acids long. Deletions cut 2 bases from V and 4 bases from J, with 11 bases between. Germline lookup yields CDR1 MNHEY and CDR2 SMNVEV (reference sequence). This CDR3 reads CASSLKPGPYGYTF. CDR3 nucleotides: TGTGCCAGCAGTTTAAAGCCAGGGCCCTATGGCTACACCTTC.

The chain links TRBV14 to TRBJ1-4, with D unresolved. The germline V and J ends were trimmed by 3 bases and 6 bases, with 14 bases remaining between them. From germline, CDR1 is SGHDN and CDR2 FVKESK. There are 15 residues in the CDR3. The CDR3 sequence: CASSQAQRRYEKLFF. The CDR3 region has the DNA TGTGCCAGCAGCCAGGCGCAGCGGAGATATGAAAAACTGTTTTTT. The complete variable domain, with remaining parts taken from reference TRBV14 and TRBJ1-4, reads EAGVTQFPSHSVIEKGQTVTLRCDPISGHDNLYWYRRVMGKEIKFLLHFVKESKQDESGMPNNRFLAERTGGTYSTLKVQPAELEDSGVYFCASSQAQRRYEKLFFGSGTQLSVL.

Turning to this clonotype: An end of the junction differs from the germline gene, which may be a read error. The chain uses TRBV5-1 and TRBJ2-3; D may be TRBD2 (6 bases). Germline V gene lookup returns CDR1 SGHRS and CDR2 YFSETQ. The CDR3 length is 13 residues. The CDR3 loop is CASSAGTADTQYF. The CDR3 nucleotides are TGTGCCAGCAGTGCGGGGACTGCAGATACGCAGTATTTT.

The rearrangement links TRBV6-2 or TRBV6-3 to TRBJ1-5; D unresolved. Germline V gives CDR1 MNHEY, CDR2 SVGEGT. V was shortened by 1 base and J by 6 bases, with 7 bases between the two germline ends. The CDR3 runs to 13 residues. The CDR3 spells CASSYYDGQPQHF. The CDR3 nucleotides are TGTGCCAGCAGTTACTATGACGGTCAGCCCCAGCATTTT.

This clonotype occurred a few times. CDR3 sequence (DNA): TGTGCCAGCATGTCCGGGACTAGCTCCTACGAGCAGTACTTC. Its protein is CASMSGTSSYEQYF. The chain links TRBV11-2 to TRBJ2-7, with 8 positions matching TRBD2. CDR3 length: 14 residues. In germline, CDR1 is SGHAT, CDR2 FQNNGV. Trimming removed 7 bases from V and 0 bases from J; junction bases left unmatched: 5.

This sequence joins TRBV20-1 and TRBJ1-1; no firm D call. V gave up 6 bases and J gave up 12 bases, with 23 bases separating them. CDR3 length: 13 residues. Germline V gives CDR1 DFQATT, CDR2 SNEGSKA (reference sequence). The DNA of the CDR3 is TGCAGTGCACCGGGAAAAAACGGATACGGAACTTTCTTT. It is translated as CSAPGKNGYGTFF.

Concerning this clonotype: Its ends do not fully match the called genes, so a read error is possible. This chain links TRBV12-3 or TRBV12-4 with TRBJ1-2, with D tentatively TRBD1 (6 bases). This CDR3 region has 12 residues. The CDR3 DNA reads TGTGCCGGCAGTTTGGACAGCTATGGCTACACCTTC. Translation: CAGSLDSYGYTF.

The chain combines TRBV3-1 with TRBJ2-3; D remains ambiguous. Germline lookup yields CDR1 LGHDT and CDR2 YNNKEL (reference sequence). This CDR3 is 15 amino acids long. The germline V and J ends were trimmed by 0 bases and 2 bases, with 9 bases remaining between them. In DNA, the CDR3 is TGTGCCAGCAGCCAAGAACAGTGGATCACAGATACGCAGTATTTT. Translated: CASSQEQWITDTQYF.